Listed below are T cell receptor beta chains from one sample, sequenced in a study of T cell clones after liver transplantation. Clones were read by immunoSEQ multiplex PCR, and TCRdb kept only the in-frame ones, dropping some. The sample carries around 110,000 clones, just over 90% recorded once. The source was CD4+ T cells from blood, collected 12 months after liver transplant. The receptors shown here come from a human patient who received a liver transplant. Among the T cells, some may be from the graft donor. Both conserved end residues are part of each CDR3. Fields, in order: V gene, D gene, J gene, CDR3 protein, CDR3 DNA. A D gene is named only where the DNA matches it firmly.

TRBV7-8,TRBD2,TRBJ2-1,CASSKGLAGGGEQFF,TGTGCCAGCAGCAAAGGACTAGCGGGAGGTGGTGAGCAGTTCTTC
TRBV10-3,-,TRBJ1-1,CAISEGESTEAFF,TGTGCCATCAGTGAAGGGGAGAGCACTGAAGCTTTCTTT
TRBV10-2,-,TRBJ1-1,CASSESTLKNTEAFF,TGCGCCAGCAGTGAGTCGACGTTGAAGAACACTGAAGCTTTCTTT
TRBV7-3,TRBD1,TRBJ2-4,CASSSGQGADIQYF,TGTGCCAGCAGCTCGGGACAGGGGGCCGACATTCAGTACTTC
TRBV18,-,TRBJ2-7,CASSPAQGYEQYF,TGTGCCAGCTCACCGGCACAGGGCTACGAGCAGTACTTC
TRBV27,-,TRBJ2-1,CASSLYASLARTYNEQFF,TGTGCCAGCAGTTTATATGCTTCACTAGCCCGAACTTACAATGAGCAGTTCTTC
TRBV18,-,TRBJ2-3,CASPNRAEESSTDTQYF,TGTGCCAGCCCGAACCGGGCGGAAGAGTCTAGCACAGATACGCAGTATTTT
TRBV29-1,TRBD1,TRBJ2-3,CSVAQGADTQYF,TGCAGCGTTGCTCAGGGGGCAGATACGCAGTATTTT
TRBV6-5,TRBD2,TRBJ2-1,CASSYTAGAGEQFF,TGTGCCAGCAGTTACACAGCGGGAGCCGGTGAGCAGTTCTTC
TRBV18,-,TRBJ1-2,CASSPPGRAFGSGYTF,TGTGCCAGCTCACCACCGGGCAGGGCGTTCGGAAGTGGCTACACCTTC
TRBV18,-,TRBJ2-5,CASSPRHGQETQYF,TGTGCCAGCTCACCCCGACACGGACAAGAGACCCAGTACTTC
TRBV4-2,TRBD2,TRBJ2-7,CASSHTTSGGTYEQYF,TGTGCCAGCAGCCATACGACTAGCGGGGGAACCTACGAGCAGTACTTC
TRBV19,TRBD1,TRBJ2-2,CASVTGGGPGELFF,TGTGCCAGCGTAACAGGGGGTGGACCCGGGGAGCTGTTTTTT
TRBV19,-,TRBJ1-3,CASSGTSSGNTIYF,TGTGCCAGTAGTGGGACCAGCTCTGGAAACACCATATATTTT
TRBV5-1,TRBD1,TRBJ1-4,CASSIQGAQGEKLFF,TGCGCCAGCAGCATACAGGGGGCGCAGGGTGAAAAACTGTTTTTT
TRBV7-2,-,TRBJ2-3,CASSLSGPDTQYF,TGTGCCAGCAGCTTAAGCGGCCCAGATACGCAGTATTTT
TRBV28,-,TRBJ2-1,CASRPPDSLDEQFF,TGTGCCAGCAGGCCCCCGGACTCCCTCGATGAGCAGTTCTTC
TRBV7-2,-,TRBJ2-5,CASSLTIETQYF,TGTGCCAGCAGCTTAACCATAGAGACCCAGTACTTC
TRBV4-2,-,TRBJ2-2,CASSQDVSSSTGELFF,TGTGCCAGCAGCCAAGATGTTTCGTCCAGCACCGGGGAGCTGTTTTTT
TRBV6-5,TRBD1,TRBJ2-7,CASRRQGNYEQYF,TGTGCCAGCAGACGACAGGGGAACTACGAGCAGTACTTC
TRBV5-1,TRBD2,TRBJ2-1,CASSPGLAGGNNEQFF,TGCGCCAGCAGCCCTGGACTAGCGGGAGGTAACAATGAGCAGTTCTTC
TRBV27,TRBD1,TRBJ2-5,CASSSNRGYQETQYF,TGTGCCAGCAGTTCCAACAGGGGGTACCAAGAGACCCAGTACTTC